This TCR beta chain stems from a study of T cell repertoires in cytomegalovirus infection. This clonotype turned up a few times. TCRdb re-derived calls from the reads in MiXCR, one entry per CDR3 protein. The profile shows around 740,000 distinct CDR3 sequences, roughly 35% of them singletons. Germline CDR1 and CDR2: LGHNA and YNFKEQ. CDR3 length: 15 residues. V lost 2 bases, J lost 4 bases, and 15 bases lay in between. The sequencing input was PBMCs. The V gene is TRBV4-2, the J gene TRBJ2-7; D may be TRBD2 (5 bases). This sequence was found in a human donor in good health (CMV status not recorded). Some clones in this sample may be carry-over from other donors' samples. The CDR3, as DNA: TGTGCCAGCAGCCAAAACAAACCCGGGGTATACGAGCAGTACTTC. Residues: CASSQNKPGVYEQYF.